A selection of T cell receptor beta chains follows, all from one sample in a study of cytomegalovirus exposure and HLA in healthy donors. Repertoires were generated with immunoSEQ multiplex PCR, while TCRdb's copy carries only in-frame clones and drops some. The profile covers roughly 130,000 clones, with around 83% appearing a single time and 1% taken by the ten largest. The sequenced sample was PBMCs. These TCRs come from a human donor in good health. CDR3s include the opening cysteine and the closing phenylalanine or tryptophan. Some rows have no size entry. The others give once, few or many, or a class for an expanded clone.

j_call clone_size v_call cdr3_aa
TRBJ1-2 . TRBV7-8 CASSLAPSHLQGDGYTF
TRBJ2-1 once TRBV28 CAIAGLAEINEQFF
TRBJ1-1 few TRBV19 CASFRPGNTEAFF
TRBJ1-2 . TRBV5-4 CASSLASRDSYYGYTF
TRBJ1-1 . TRBV19 CASRGRGLASTEAFF
TRBJ2-2 few TRBV19 CASSTPLTTTGELFF
TRBJ2-7 . TRBV29-1 CSVGETGDSYEQYF
TRBJ2-7 . TRBV7-8 CASSLVVETGVTYEQYF
TRBJ1-1 . TRBV19 CASSLAGVTEAFF
TRBJ2-7 . TRBV18 CASSPWDREYEQYF
TRBJ2-6 . TRBV27 CASSSTGTGGISGANVLTF
TRBJ1-2 few TRBV6-1 CASSDRTGGNYGYTF
TRBJ1-5 . TRBV6-1 CASSDLQGNQPQHF
TRBJ1-2 . TRBV5-1 CASGNRGRDASNYGYTF
TRBJ2-1 . TRBV4-1 CASKGGGVRAYNEQFF
TRBJ2-7 . TRBV7-8 CASSASGTVIYEQYF
TRBJ1-5 once TRBV19 CASSMALGGGMRQNQPQHF
TRBJ2-1 once TRBV29-1 CSVEPTSGYYNEQFF
TRBJ1-5 . TRBV4-1 CASSQEGQGNGQPQHF
TRBJ2-7 . TRBV6-1 CASRDRDRGYEQYF
TRBJ1-5 . TRBV27 CASSLSWAANQPQHF
TRBJ1-1 . TRBV11-2 CASLTRGQLNTEAFF
TRBJ1-2 . TRBV5-6 CASSLVRDRPNYGYTF
TRBJ1-1 . TRBV5-1 CASSLEASFTEAFF
TRBJ1-1 few TRBV2 CASSTGVVTEAFF
TRBJ2-3 . TRBV10-3 CAISDSGGKGQYF
TRBJ1-5 few TRBV6-5 CASSPGTASNQPQHF
TRBJ1-1 . TRBV7-2 CASNKGGIGTEAFF
TRBJ2-5 . TRBV6-1 CASRADRDQETQYF
TRBJ2-7 . TRBV5-1 CASSPGIAGIPYEQYF
TRBJ2-1 . TRBV4-2 CASSPRTSGYNEQFF
. once TRBV5-1 CASSLEGRDYEQYF
TRBJ2-1 . TRBV2 CAIVPSARLYNEQFF
TRBJ2-1 . TRBV27 CASSRRLAGAGEQFF
TRBJ1-4 few TRBV6-1 CASLLDRGVEKLFF
TRBJ2-5 . TRBV29-1 CSVEWGHRAPTGPAGVETQYF
TRBJ1-5 . TRBV7-7 CASSLIPGVSNQPQHF
TRBJ1-1 . TRBV7-9 CASSFNRGGTEAFF
TRBJ1-1 . TRBV5-4 CASSWGAGGTEAFF
TRBJ2-7 . TRBV12-5 CASGFITGVGEQYF
TRBJ1-3 . TRBV11-2 CASSLGRSRNTIYF
TRBJ2-3 . TRBV9 CASSVQLGGAGDTQYF
TRBJ2-2 once TRBV2 CASSEQTSGVTGELFF
TRBJ1-2 few TRBV6-6 CASGGSPNYGYTF
TRBJ2-3 . TRBV28 CASSKDRTTDTQYF
TRBJ2-1 . TRBV5-1 CASLEGGGGGAGYNEQFF
TRBJ1-1 . TRBV7-8 CASSVAGAINTEAFF
TRBJ2-1 . TRBV7-2 CASSLGVRDNEQFF
TRBJ2-7 once TRBV7-9 CASSSSLAGGPRGLYEQYF
TRBJ1-1 . TRBV7-9 CASSLRTNTEAFF
TRBJ1-1 . TRBV7-9 CSSSSGSNTEAFF
TRBJ2-7 few TRBV9 CASSSGGPLHEQYF
TRBJ1-1 . TRBV5-1 CASSLGRQMNTEAFF
TRBJ1-1 . TRBV4-1 CASSLEGQLNTEAFF
TRBJ2-7 . TRBV13 CASTWGPQDEQYF
TRBJ1-5 . TRBV28 CASSLFQAIQPQHF